This T cell receptor (beta chain) appears in the sequencing data of a study of shared clonotypes between healthy human individuals. On this clone: Antigen: not known.

Deletions cut 1 base from V and 5 bases from J, with 6 bases between. Germline V gene lookup returns CDR1 SGHVS and CDR2 FQNEAQ. CDR3 length: 13 amino acids. Study-wide results and limits: Naive subsets generally exceeded memory subsets in estimated richness.

The assay was immunoSEQ multiplex PCR, and TCRdb's table has in-frame clones only and misses some. The table lists roughly 1,100,000 clones, about 70% of them singletons. Sequencing input: memory CD4+ T cells sorted from blood. Subset denoted: CD45RA-negative fraction. This clonotype was obtained from a young man in good health. The chain is built from TRBV7-8 and TRBJ1-5, with a possible D match to TRBD1 (5 bases). The CDR3 spells CASSLGRDQPQHF. The DNA of the CDR3 is TGTGCCAGCAGCTTAGGCAGGGATCAGCCCCAGCATTTT. Supplemented by reference TRBV7-8 and TRBJ1-5, the full variable domain reads GAGVSQSPRYKVAKRGQDVALRCDPISGHVSLFWYQQALGQGPEFLTYFQNEAQLDKSGLPSDRFFAERPEGSVSTLKIQRTQQEDSAVYLCASSLGRDQPQHFGDGTRLSIL.